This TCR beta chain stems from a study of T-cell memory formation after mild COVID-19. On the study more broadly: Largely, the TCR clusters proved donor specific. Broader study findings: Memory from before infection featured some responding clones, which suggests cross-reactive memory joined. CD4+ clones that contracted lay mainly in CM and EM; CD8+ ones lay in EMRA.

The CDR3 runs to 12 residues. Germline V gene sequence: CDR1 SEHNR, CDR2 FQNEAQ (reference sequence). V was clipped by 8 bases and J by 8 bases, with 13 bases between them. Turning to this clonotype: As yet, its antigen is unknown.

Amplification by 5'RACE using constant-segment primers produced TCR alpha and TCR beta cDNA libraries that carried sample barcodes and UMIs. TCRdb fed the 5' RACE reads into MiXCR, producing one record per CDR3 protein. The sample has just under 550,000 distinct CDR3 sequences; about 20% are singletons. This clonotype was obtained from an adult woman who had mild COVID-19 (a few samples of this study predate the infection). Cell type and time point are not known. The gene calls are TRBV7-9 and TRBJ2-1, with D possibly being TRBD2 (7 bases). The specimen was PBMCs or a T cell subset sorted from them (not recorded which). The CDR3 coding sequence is TGTGCCAGCCGATGGGAGGGGGATGAGCAGTTCTTC. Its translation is CASRWEGDEQFF.